This T cell receptor beta chain was recorded in a study of cytomegalovirus exposure and HLA in healthy donors. General study results and limits: Compared with the approximately 680-donor mean, an Asian-associated ancestry cluster reportedly had fewer N-insertions, according to a later analysis. CMV antigen specificity of a few CMV-associated chains was confirmed in vitro. A highly shared variant cluster was judged a likely technical artifact. A later analysis showed HLA-associated TCR beta chains outstripping equally common others in clonal expansion.

The CDR3 consists of 16 residues. From germline, CDR1 is SGHRS and CDR2 YFSETQ. V dropped 0 bases and J dropped 8 bases, with 17 bases sitting between them. The primer mix had 60 Vbeta and 13 Jbeta primers. Assay used: immunoSEQ multiplex PCR; TCRdb lists only in-frame clones, some missing. There are about 170,000 clones in the sample; more than 80% occur only once, and 2% to 2.5% lies in the top ten. A word on this clone: What it binds is not known.

This sequence joins TRBV5-1 and TRBJ2-2; D perhaps matches TRBD2 (6 bases). The source is a male donor in good health and CMV-seronegative. The sample consisted of PBMCs. CDR3 sequence: CASSLDGSYEVGELFF. The CDR3, as DNA: TGCGCCAGCAGCTTGGACGGGAGTTACGAGGTGGGGGAGCTGTTTTTT.